The 10 T cell receptor beta chains below were found in one sample sequenced in a study of control samples from healthy donors and cancer patients. The method was immunoSEQ multiplex PCR; TCRdb's version includes in-frame clones alone and lacks a portion of them. This table has 70,000 to 95,000 clones, roughly 93% appearing once. Sequencing used PBMCs. These receptors originate from a woman between 40 and 55 years old with lung cancer.

The V gene is TRBV29-1, the J gene TRBJ2-7, with 9 nucleotides matching TRBD2. Trimming cost V 1 base and J 0 bases; bases outside gene matches: 7. Germline-derived CDR1 and CDR2 are SQVTM and ANQGSEA. There are 16 residues in the CDR3. The CDR3 nucleotides read TGCAGCGTTGAAGGACCGATAGCGGGGGCCTCCTACGAGCAGTACTTC. Protein sequence: CSVEGPIAGASYEQYF.

This chain links TRBV18 with TRBJ1-5; D perhaps matches TRBD1 (6 bases). Germline V gives CDR1 KGHSH, CDR2 LQKENI. Trimming pared 6 bases from V and 4 bases from J, leaving 10 bases between. CDR3 length: 13 residues. Written as DNA, the CDR3 is TGTGCCAGCTCCAAGGGGGGTAATCAGCCCCAGCATTTT. Translating it yields CASSKGGNQPQHF.

This chain links TRBV2 with TRBJ2-1, with TRBD2 matching over 9 bases. The CDR3 runs 14 residues. Germline V lookup: CDR1 SNHLY, CDR2 FYNNEI. Trimming cost V 6 bases and J 8 bases; bases outside gene matches: 8. CDR3 bases: TGTGCCAGCAGCTTAGATAGCGGGGGAGATGAGCAGTTCTTC. This codes for CASSLDSGGDEQFF.

The chain has TRBV5-1 and TRBJ1-2; D call uncertain. Between the trimmed V and J ends, which lost 0 bases and 3 bases, there was a span of 12 bases. CDR1 and CDR2 (germline): SGHRS, YFSETQ. This CDR3 has 15 amino acids. CDR3 nucleotides: TGCGCCAGCAGCTTGGGAACGGGATCCTACTATGGCTACACCTTC. Translated: CASSLGTGSYYGYTF.

The chain has TRBV7-8 and TRBJ1-2; no clear D. This CDR3 is built from 12 residues. Trimming left V 5 bases short and J 4 bases short, with 8 bases between. CDR1 and CDR2 (germline): SGHVS, FQNEAQ. The CDR3 spells CASSHPAYGYTF. CDR3 bases: TGTGCCAGCAGCCATCCGGCCTATGGCTACACCTTC.

CDR3 sequence (DNA): TGTGCCAGCAACGAGCCGGGACAGGGGATCGAGCAGTACTTC. Residues: CASNEPGQGIEQYF. This sequence joins TRBV11-1 and TRBJ2-7, with 10 bases matching TRBD1. V lost 7 bases and J lost 6; bases outside the gene matches: 9. Germline assignment: CDR1 SGHAT and CDR2 FQDESV (reference sequence). The CDR3 runs 14 residues. Looking up the rest from reference TRBV11-1 and TRBJ2-7 gives the full variable domain: EAEVAQSPRYKITEKSQAVAFWCDPISGHATLYWYRQILGQGPELLVQFQDESVVDDSQLPKDRFSAERLKGVDSTLKIQPAELGDSAMYLCASNEPGQGIEQYFGPGTRLTVT.

This sequence joins TRBV29-1 and TRBJ1-4, with 7 bases identical to TRBD1. Germline-derived CDR1 and CDR2 are SQVTM and ANQGSEA. V gave up 7 bases and J gave up 8 bases; unmatched junction bases: 10. The CDR3 runs to 13 residues. The CDR3 sequence is CSGRRDSGEKLFF. The DNA for the CDR3 is TGCAGCGGCCGACGGGACAGCGGAGAAAAACTGTTTTTT.

This clone showed up just once. The chain recombines TRBV2 with TRBJ2-6; tentative D call: TRBD1 (7 bases). V was pared by 6 bases and J by 0 bases, with 9 bases between. The germline V gene encodes CDR1 SNHLY and CDR2 FYNNEI. The CDR3 sequence is 15 residues long. The CDR3 is CASSQGGSGANVLTF. The CDR3 nucleotides read TGTGCCAGCAGCCAGGGGGGCTCTGGGGCCAACGTCCTGACTTTC. Together with reference TRBV2 and TRBJ2-6, the CDR3 gives the full variable domain: EPEVTQTPSHQVTQMGQEVILRCVPISNHLYFYWYRQILGQKVEFLVSFYNNEISEKSEIFDDQFSVERPDGSNFTLKIRSTKLEDSAMYFCASSQGGSGANVLTFGAGSRLTVL.

The chain has TRBV27 and TRBJ1-2; D possibly corresponds to TRBD1 (5 bases). Germline-derived CDR1 and CDR2 are MNHEY and SMNVEV (reference sequence). There are 17 residues in the CDR3. V lost 0 bases and J lost 5, with 19 bases in between. CDR3 sequence reads: CASSLSTGAGSRYGYTF. DNA for the CDR3: TGTGCCAGCAGTTTATCGACGGGCGCAGGGAGCCGATATGGCTACACCTTC.

This sequence joins TRBV2 and TRBJ2-3, with TRBD2 matching over 7 bases. Per the germline V gene, CDR1 is SNHLY and CDR2 is FYNNEI. This CDR3 comprises 15 residues. The ends lost 7 bases at V and 0 bases at J; junction bases unmatched: 7. This CDR3 is CASIPGLFSTDTQYF. The CDR3 nucleotides are TGTGCCAGCATCCCGGGACTATTCAGCACAGATACGCAGTATTTT.